These 2 T cell receptor beta chains were sequenced from one sample in a study of blood T cells in healthy people across ages (dated by TCRdb to the mid-2010s). The method behind the library was 5' RACE. Data came from an Illumina HiSeq 2500. A second PCR of about 6 to 12 cycles was run with a J-beta primer mix and a sample-barcoded 5' primer. Clones were called with MiXCR by TCRdb after fastp trimmed the public reads at Q25, and only in-frame beta chains were retained. Rows merge per CDR3 protein into single entries with the most common DNA and genes. The sample includes 1.5 million to 2 million distinct CDR3 sequences, with around 35% observed a single time. Around 10% of the sample goes to the ten largest clones. The source material was blood. These receptors were collected from a woman under 40 in good health.

This clonotype was recorded many times. The chain couples TRBV4-1 to TRBJ1-2; TRBD1 is a possible D gene (6 bases). The V end was cut by 0 bases, the J end by 4 bases, with 12 bases between. The CDR3 is 15 residues long. Germline values: CDR1 MGHRA, CDR2 YSYEKL. CDR3 loop: CASSQESRTAYGYTF. As DNA, the CDR3 is TGCGCCAGCAGCCAAGAAAGTAGGACAGCCTATGGCTACACCTTC.

This clonotype was picked up a small number of times. This chain connects TRBV6-1 to TRBJ2-5; D call uncertain. Per the germline V gene, CDR1 is MNHNS and CDR2 is SASEGT. The CDR3 runs 14 residues. Trimming took off 6 bases at V and 2 bases at J, with 13 bases between the two ends. CDR3 DNA: TGTGCCAGCAGAACCTCAGCGATACAAGAGACCCAGTACTTC. Protein: CASRTSAIQETQYF.